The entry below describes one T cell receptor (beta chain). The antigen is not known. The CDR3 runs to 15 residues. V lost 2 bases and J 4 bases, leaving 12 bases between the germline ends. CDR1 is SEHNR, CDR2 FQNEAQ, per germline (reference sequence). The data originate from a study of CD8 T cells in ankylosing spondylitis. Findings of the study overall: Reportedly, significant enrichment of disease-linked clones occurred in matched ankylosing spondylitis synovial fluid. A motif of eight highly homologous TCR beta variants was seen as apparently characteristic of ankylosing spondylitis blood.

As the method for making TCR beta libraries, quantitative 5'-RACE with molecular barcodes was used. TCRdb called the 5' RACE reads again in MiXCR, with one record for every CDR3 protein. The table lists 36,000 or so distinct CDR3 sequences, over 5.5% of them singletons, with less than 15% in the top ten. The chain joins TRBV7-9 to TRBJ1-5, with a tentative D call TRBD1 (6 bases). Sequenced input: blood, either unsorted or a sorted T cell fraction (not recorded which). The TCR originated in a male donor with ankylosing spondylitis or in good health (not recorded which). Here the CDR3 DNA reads TGTGCCAGCAGCTTATCCGGGACAATAAATCAGCCCCAGCATTTT. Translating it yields CASSLSGTINQPQHF.